Shown below are 20 T cell receptor beta chains from a single sample sequenced in a study of cytomegalovirus exposure and HLA in healthy donors. With 60 Vbeta and 13 Jbeta primers, the PCR was carried out. Repertoires were generated with immunoSEQ multiplex PCR, while TCRdb's copy carries only in-frame clones and drops some. Here the sample spans 150,000 to 200,000 clones, 77% being singletons. Sequenced input: PBMCs. These receptors were obtained from a woman aged 40 to 50 in good health and CMV-seropositive.

J is TRBJ2-3 and V is TRBV5-4; the match to TRBD2 covers 7 bases. The CDR3 loop spans 15 amino acids. Germline CDR1 and CDR2: SGHNT and YYREEE (reference sequence). With 3 bases clipped from V and 3 bases from J, the junction kept 7 bases outside the gene matches. CDR3 nucleotides: TGTGCCAGCAGCTCGAAGGCGGGAGCAACAGATACGCAGTATTTT. It encodes CASSSKAGATDTQYF.

The CDR3 DNA reads as TGTGCCAGCAGCTTAGGTGCGGGGGTGAATGAAGAGACCCAGTACTTC. Translation gives CASSLGAGVNEETQYF. The chain combines TRBV7-9 with TRBJ2-5; 7 nucleotides agree with TRBD2. Germline assignment: CDR1 SEHNR and CDR2 FQNEAQ (reference sequence). The length of the CDR3 is 16 residues. V lost 1 base and J lost 3; bases outside the gene matches: 8.

The chain recombines TRBV7-9 with TRBJ1-6; tentative D call: TRBD1 (6 bases). The CDR3 is 15 amino acids. Deletions cut 2 bases from V and 9 bases from J, with 14 bases between. Germline V gene data show CDR1 as SEHNR and CDR2 as FQNEAQ (reference sequence). The CDR3 DNA reads TGTGCCAGCAGCTTATTTGGACAGCCGGCTTCACCCCTCCACTTT. This codes for CASSLFGQPASPLHF.

The chain links TRBV7-9 to TRBJ2-5; 9 nucleotides agree with TRBD1. This CDR3 is 14 amino acids long. Looked up from germline, CDR1 is SEHNR and CDR2 is FQNEAQ (reference sequence). V lost 5 bases to trimming and J lost 5 bases; unmatched junction nucleotides: 6. As DNA, the CDR3 is TGTGCCAGCAGCGAACAGGGGGCTGGGGAGACCCAGTACTTC. Amino acid sequence: CASSEQGAGETQYF.

V is TRBV27 and J is TRBJ2-7; 13 positions match TRBD2. CDR3 length: 15 residues. Germline V lookup: CDR1 MNHEY, CDR2 SMNVEV (reference sequence). The V and J ends lost 4 bases and 3 bases, in that order; junction bases with no gene match: 3. This CDR3 is CASSWGTSGIYEQYF. The CDR3 DNA sequence: TGTGCCAGCAGTTGGGGGACTAGCGGGATCTACGAGCAGTACTTC.

The chain has TRBV2 and TRBJ1-3; D ambiguous. The CDR3 extends over 14 amino acids. V shed 5 bases and J shed 0 bases, with 8 bases lying between them. CDR1 SNHLY and CDR2 FYNNEI come from the germline V gene. CDR3 bases: TGTGCCAGCAGTTCGGGGAACTCTGGAAACACCATATATTTT. Translating it yields CASSSGNSGNTIYF.

CDR3 nucleotide sequence: TGTGCCATCAGTGAGTCGGGAGAGACTTTAGCCTACGAGCAGTACTTC. Protein product: CAISESGETLAYEQYF. This rearrangement joins TRBV10-3 to TRBJ2-7; D possibly corresponds to TRBD2 (5 bases). This CDR3 is 16 amino acids long. Germline loops: CDR1 ENHRY, CDR2 SYGVKD. The germline V and J ends were trimmed by 0 bases and 2 bases, with 14 bases remaining between them.

V and J are TRBV19 and TRBJ2-5, with D perhaps TRBD1 (5 bases). Germline values: CDR1 LNHDA, CDR2 SQIVND (reference sequence). V was shortened by 6 bases and J by 1 base, with 9 bases between the two germline ends. The CDR3 consists of 13 residues. This CDR3 is CASRQDSQETQYF. Here the CDR3 DNA reads TGTGCCAGTAGACAAGACAGCCAAGAGACCCAGTACTTC.

The chain uses TRBV5-1 and TRBJ1-2; D is unresolved. Trimming shortened V by 0 bases and J by 5 bases, and 5 bases separated the two germline ends. The CDR3 is 12 amino acids. Per germline, CDR1 SGHRS and CDR2 YFSETQ. The CDR3 DNA follows: TGCGCCAGCAGCTTGGAGACTTATGGCTACACCTTC. Translation: CASSLETYGYTF.

This clone was observed once. This chain joins TRBV5-6 and TRBJ2-1, with D unresolved. Trimming pared 4 bases from V and 1 base from J, leaving 12 bases between. Germline lookup yields CDR1 SGHDT and CDR2 YYEEEE. The CDR3 runs 15 residues. As DNA, the CDR3 is TGTGCCAGCAGCGAATCCTATACTTCCTACAATGAGCAGTTCTTC. As protein: CASSESYTSYNEQFF.

This chain joins TRBV27 and TRBJ2-7, with D unresolved. V was cut by 0 bases and J by 3 bases, with 12 bases left in between. Germline lookup yields CDR1 MNHEY and CDR2 SMNVEV (reference sequence). This CDR3 region has 15 residues. CDR3 sequence reads: CASSLSPTWNYEQYF. The CDR3 region has the DNA TGTGCCAGCAGTTTATCGCCGACTTGGAACTACGAGCAGTACTTC.

This chain joins TRBV9 and TRBJ2-2, with 10 bases lining up with TRBD2. This CDR3 comprises 16 residues. CDR1 is SGDLS, CDR2 YYNGEE, per germline. V lost 0 bases and J lost 4; bases outside the gene matches: 3. CDR3 amino acids: CASSVATSGVTGELFF. In DNA form, the CDR3 reads TGTGCCAGCAGCGTAGCTACTAGCGGGGTCACCGGGGAGCTGTTTTTT.

The rearrangement joins TRBV29-1 to TRBJ2-1; 10 bases map to TRBD1. The J segment lost 6 bases and the V segment lost 4 bases, leaving 6 bases of the junction unmatched. The CDR3 loop spans 14 amino acids. CDR1 is SQVTM, CDR2 ANQGSEA, per germline. The CDR3 nucleotides are TGCAGCGTTGTTAAGACAGGGGGCCCCAATGAGCAGTTCTTC. Its protein product is CSVVKTGGPNEQFF.

The chain combines TRBV9 with TRBJ2-5; 10 nucleotides match TRBD2. Germline lookup yields CDR1 SGDLS and CDR2 YYNGEE. J lost 2 bases, V lost 3 bases, and 4 bases had no gene match. The CDR3 is made up of 15 amino acids. CDR3 DNA: TGTGCCAGCAGCGCTGAGCGGGGGGGTCAAGAGACCCAGTACTTC. Translating gives CASSAERGGQETQYF.

The rearrangement links TRBV4-3 to TRBJ2-1; 8 nucleotides align to TRBD2. The length of the CDR3 is 17 residues. Germline V gene lookup returns CDR1 LGHNA and CDR2 YSLEER. V lost 0 bases and J lost 4; bases outside the gene matches: 8. This chain's CDR3 is CASSQDRSGGDYNEQFF. CDR3 sequence (DNA): TGCGCCAGCAGCCAAGATCGCAGCGGGGGCGATTACAATGAGCAGTTCTTC.

The chain recombines TRBV14 with TRBJ1-1; a possible D gene is TRBD1 (5 bases). Germline CDR1 reads SGHDN; CDR2 reads FVKESK. This CDR3 region has 14 residues. The V and J ends lost 1 base and 4 bases respectively, with 10 bases between them. The CDR3 here is CASSQVGGGTEAFF. The CDR3 coding sequence is TGTGCCAGCAGCCAAGTCGGGGGGGGCACTGAAGCTTTCTTT. Filled out from reference TRBV14 and TRBJ1-1, the complete variable domain reads EAGVTQFPSHSVIEKGQTVTLRCDPISGHDNLYWYRRVMGKEIKFLLHFVKESKQDESGMPNNRFLAERTGGTYSTLKVQPAELEDSGVYFCASSQVGGGTEAFFGQGTRLTVV.

The rearrangement joins TRBV10-1 to TRBJ2-7; D possibly corresponds to TRBD1 (6 bases). The CDR3 is 15 amino acids. V was clipped by 0 bases and J by 5 bases, with 14 bases between them. The germline gives CDR1 WNHNN, CDR2 SYGVQD (reference sequence). The CDR3 loop is CASSESRGGTDEQYF. CDR3 nucleotides: TGCGCCAGCAGTGAGTCAAGAGGGGGAACGGACGAGCAGTACTTC.

The rearrangement joins TRBV5-1 to TRBJ2-5, with D possibly TRBD2 on 6 matching bases. V lost 5 bases to trimming and J lost 1 base, with 21 bases between them. Germline V gene sequence: CDR1 SGHRS, CDR2 YFSETQ. This CDR3 comprises 17 residues. The CDR3: CASRQSGRPAPQETQYF. The CDR3 coding sequence is TGCGCCAGCAGGCAAAGCGGGCGTCCGGCTCCCCAAGAGACCCAGTACTTC.

The gene calls are TRBV25-1 and TRBJ2-4; perhaps TRBD1 as D (6 bases). This CDR3 spans 15 amino acids. V was shortened by 4 bases and J by 4 bases, with 14 bases between the two germline ends. Germline V gene lookup returns CDR1 MGHDK and CDR2 SYGVNS. The CDR3 nucleotides read TGTGCCAGCAGTGCGACCGGAACAGGGAAAAACATTCAGTACTTC. Translated: CASSATGTGKNIQYF.

This clone has a single count. The chain combines TRBV7-9 with TRBJ2-7, with 12 bases matching TRBD2. This CDR3 is 16 amino acids long. Germline loops: CDR1 SEHNR, CDR2 FQNEAQ (reference sequence). Trimming removed 5 bases from V and 2 bases from J; junction bases left unmatched: 7. The CDR3 bases are TGTGCCAGCAGCCCGGGACTAGCGGGTGATGCCTACGAGCAGTACTTC. This encodes CASSPGLAGDAYEQYF.